Presented here are 31 T cell receptor beta chains from one specimen sequenced in a study of Tregs in tolerant kidney transplant recipients. The table came from immunoSEQ multiplex PCR; TCRdb's copy has only in-frame clones and leaves some out. The table lists more than 60,000 clones, 95% to 98% of them singletons. The starting material was CD4+ T cells from blood, obtained before the transplant. These receptors all stem from a human donor who received a combined kidney and bone marrow transplant.

This rearrangement joins TRBV5-1 to TRBJ1-2; the D is unclear. Germline CDR1 reads SGHRS; CDR2 reads YFSETQ. V was pared by 0 bases and J by 3 bases, with 15 bases between. The CDR3 is made up of 16 amino acids. DNA of the CDR3: TGCGCCAGCAGCTTGGAGCGGGGTTGGAAAGACTATGGCTACACCTTC. This codes for CASSLERGWKDYGYTF.

This chain joins TRBV7-2 and TRBJ2-7; weak D call: TRBD1 (5 bases). The CDR3 has 16 residues. Germline CDR1 is SGHTA and CDR2 is FQGNSA. V lost 7 bases and J lost 6, with 25 bases in between. CDR3 nucleotides: TGTGCCAGCAACAAAAGTGGGGCCCTAAGGGGCTCCGAGCAGTACTTC. Residues: CASNKSGALRGSEQYF.

The chain joins TRBV6-1 to TRBJ1-4, with D possibly matching TRBD1 (5 bases). From germline, CDR1 is MNHNS and CDR2 SASEGT. V was pared by 6 bases and J by 4 bases, with 9 bases between. The CDR3 runs to 13 residues. The CDR3 sequence: CASSGGFNEKLFF. The CDR3 bases are TGTGCCAGCAGCGGGGGTTTTAATGAAAAACTGTTTTTT.

The rearrangement joins TRBV6-1 to TRBJ1-5; D may be TRBD1 (6 bases). Germline CDR1 and CDR2: MNHNS and SASEGT. The CDR3 length is 12 residues. V gave up 8 bases and J gave up 5 bases, with 10 bases separating them. The CDR3, as DNA: TGTGCCAGCCGGGAGGGGGATCAGCCCCAGCATTTT. It yields the protein CASREGDQPQHF.

The sample holds one count of this clone. The chain couples TRBV28 to TRBJ1-1; possible D gene TRBD1, 5 bases. Per the germline V gene, CDR1 is MDHEN and CDR2 is SYDVKM. V lost 3 bases to trimming and J lost 11 bases, with 10 bases between them. This CDR3 region has 11 residues. CDR3 amino acids: CASSLKGVAFF. CDR3 DNA sequence: TGTGCCAGCAGTTTGAAAGGGGTTGCTTTCTTT.

This rearrangement joins TRBV15 to TRBJ2-2, with 7 nucleotides matching TRBD1. In germline, CDR1 is LNHNV, CDR2 YYDKDF (reference sequence). V shed 0 bases and J 2 bases; nucleotides not matched to a gene: 9. The CDR3 is 18 residues long. Here the CDR3 reads CATSRDPSTGLNTGELFF. The CDR3, as DNA: TGTGCCACCAGCAGAGATCCTTCGACAGGGCTAAACACCGGGGAGCTGTTTTTT. The full variable domain, completed using reference TRBV15 and TRBJ2-2, is DAMVIQNPRYQVTQFGKPVTLSCSQTLNHNVMYWYQQKSSQAPKLLFHYYDKDFNNEADTPDNFQSRRPNTSFCFLDIRSPGLGDTAMYLCATSRDPSTGLNTGELFFGEGSRLTVL.

V is TRBV29-1 and J is TRBJ2-5, with D possibly matching TRBD2 (5 bases). The CDR3 loop spans 13 amino acids. Germline-derived CDR1 and CDR2 are SQVTM and ANQGSEA. V was cut by 3 bases and J by 5 bases, with 13 bases left in between. CDR3 bases: TGCAGCGTTGACCGCGGACTTGAGGAGACCCAGTACTTC. Amino acid sequence: CSVDRGLEETQYF.

The rearrangement links TRBV5-1 to TRBJ1-2; D gene uncertain. V lost 3 bases and J 2 bases, leaving 14 bases between the germline ends. The length of the CDR3 is 15 residues. Germline CDR1 reads SGHRS; CDR2 reads YFSETQ. This chain's CDR3 is CASSWETSMNYGYTF. In DNA form, the CDR3 reads TGCGCCAGCAGCTGGGAGACATCTATGAACTATGGCTACACCTTC.

The chain joins TRBV18 to TRBJ2-2, with D possibly TRBD1 on 6 matching bases. Trimming left V 3 bases short and J 4 bases short, with 12 bases between. CDR3 length equals 15 residues. Germline CDR1 is KGHSH and CDR2 is LQKENI. The CDR3 region is CASSPPRDITGELFF. As DNA, the CDR3 is TGTGCCAGCTCACCCCCCCGGGACATCACCGGGGAGCTGTTTTTT.

The rearrangement joins TRBV6-5 to TRBJ1-2, with 7 bases identical to TRBD1. The germline V gene has CDR1 MNHEY and CDR2 SVGAGI. This CDR3 comprises 13 residues. V was pared by 5 bases and J by 4 bases, with 4 bases of the junction left unmatched. CDR3 bases: TGTGCCAGCAGTGTACAGGGGTCCTATGGCTACACCTTC. Residues: CASSVQGSYGYTF.

The V and J genes are TRBV6-5 and TRBJ2-2; 9 nucleotides match TRBD2. The V segment lost 6 bases and the J segment 4 bases; nucleotides outside the gene matches: 6. This CDR3 has 15 residues. Germline assignment: CDR1 MNHEY and CDR2 SVGAGI. The CDR3: CASSSSGTSTGELFF. The CDR3, as DNA: TGTGCCAGCAGCTCTAGCGGGACGAGCACCGGGGAGCTGTTTTTT.

The chain employs TRBV12-5 and TRBJ1-2, with D possibly TRBD1 on 5 matching bases. CDR3 size: 12 residues. Trimming took 6 bases from V and 8 from J, leaving 13 bases between them. Germline V lookup: CDR1 LGHNT, CDR2 FRNRAP. The CDR3 DNA reads TGTGCTAGTGGGGCAGGGAATTTGGGCTACACCTTC. It encodes CASGAGNLGYTF. Full variable domain (missing parts from reference TRBV12-5 and TRBJ1-2): DARVTQTPRHKVTEMGQEVTMRCQPILGHNTVFWYRQTMMQGLELLAYFRNRAPLDDSGMPKDRFSAEMPDATLATLKIQPSEPRDSAVYFCASGAGNLGYTFGSGTRLTVV.

The chain carries TRBV19 and TRBJ1-2; D not resolved. CDR1 is LNHDA and CDR2 is SQIVND in the germline V gene (reference sequence). Deletions cut 5 bases from V and 3 bases from J, with 16 bases between. This CDR3 spans 15 amino acids. CDR3: CASSLGPGGDYGYTF. As DNA, the CDR3 is TGTGCCAGTAGTCTTGGGCCAGGAGGCGACTATGGCTACACCTTC.

The gene calls are TRBV7-7 and TRBJ2-1; maybe TRBD2 (5 bases). The ends were cut back, 0 bases at V and 6 bases at J, with 6 bases in the middle. This CDR3 has 13 amino acids. CDR1 SSHAT and CDR2 FNYEAQ come from the germline V gene (reference sequence). CDR3 region: CASSLAGVNEQFF. CDR3 in DNA: TGTGCCAGCAGCTTAGCGGGAGTCAATGAGCAGTTCTTC.

The chain couples TRBV5-1 to TRBJ2-7; a possible D gene is TRBD1 (6 bases). The V gene lost 4 bases and the J gene lost 4 bases, with 15 bases spanning the gap. CDR3 length equals 14 residues. Per the germline V gene, CDR1 is SGHRS and CDR2 is YFSETQ. In DNA form, the CDR3 reads TGCGCCAGCAGCATTGGGGGCAGGTATTACGAGCAGTACTTC. Residues: CASSIGGRYYEQYF.

The V and J genes are TRBV19 and TRBJ1-2; D ambiguous. V was pared by 2 bases and J by 8 bases, with 9 bases between. Germline CDR1 and CDR2: LNHDA and SQIVND (reference sequence). This CDR3 comprises 12 residues. The CDR3 DNA reads TGTGCCAGTAGTATATCAACGCGAGGCTACACCTTC. Translated: CASSISTRGYTF.

V is TRBV7-9 and J is TRBJ2-6; 7 bases are a match to TRBD1. The CDR3 runs 15 residues. V was pared by 5 bases and J by 2 bases, with 3 bases of the junction left unmatched. Germline V CDR1 and CDR2: SEHNR, FQNEAQ (reference sequence). This chain's CDR3 is CASSQTGTGANVLTF. The CDR3 coding sequence is TGTGCCAGCAGCCAGACAGGGACTGGGGCCAACGTCCTGACTTTC.

This rearrangement joins TRBV5-1 to TRBJ2-5; 7 bases are a match to TRBD1. Trimming cost V 2 bases and J 5 bases; bases outside gene matches: 9. Germline V gives CDR1 SGHRS, CDR2 YFSETQ. The CDR3 sequence is 15 residues long. The CDR3 DNA is TGCGCCAGCAGCTTACAGGGGATGCCCAGGGAGACCCAGTACTTC. Translation gives CASSLQGMPRETQYF.

This chain links TRBV7-9 with TRBJ2-1; perhaps TRBD1 as D (5 bases). Trimming stripped 2 bases from V and 7 bases from J, with 12 bases between. The V gene's germline CDR1 is SEHNR and CDR2 FQNEAQ (reference sequence). This CDR3 spans 14 amino acids. The CDR3 reads CASSLIRVGNEQFF. As DNA, the CDR3 is TGTGCCAGCAGCTTAATCAGGGTGGGGAATGAGCAGTTCTTC.

V usage is TRBV5-1 and J usage is TRBJ2-2; TRBD2 might be the D (6 bases). The CDR3 contains 16 residues. CDR1 and CDR2 (germline): SGHRS, YFSETQ. The V gene lost 6 bases and the J gene lost 2 bases, with 17 bases spanning the gap. CDR3 sequence: CASNGGASVNTGELFF. The DNA for the CDR3 is TGCGCCAGCAATGGAGGGGCTAGCGTCAACACCGGGGAGCTGTTTTTT.

This clone was detected once. V is TRBV19 and J is TRBJ2-2; D is unresolved. Germline CDR1 and CDR2: LNHDA and SQIVND (reference sequence). Trimming removed 0 bases from V and 2 bases from J, with 4 bases in between. This CDR3 has 14 amino acids. CDR3 in amino acids: CASSIEYNTGELFF. CDR3 DNA sequence: TGTGCCAGTAGTATAGAATATAACACCGGGGAGCTGTTTTTT.

The rearrangement uses TRBV6-1 and TRBJ1-5; D is ambiguous. CDR1 and CDR2 from the germline V gene are MNHNS and SASEGT. V was cut by 3 bases and J by 6 bases, with 9 bases left in between. The CDR3 sequence is 13 residues long. CDR3 DNA: TGTGCCAGCAGTGAGTTAGTCGGTCAGCCCCAGCATTTT. It specifies CASSELVGQPQHF.

The V and J genes are TRBV7-2 and TRBJ1-6; TRBD1 matches at 7 bases. Germline loops: CDR1 SGHTA, CDR2 FQGNSA. The CDR3 spans 15 residues. The J segment lost 6 bases and the V segment lost 7 bases, leaving 9 bases of the junction unmatched. The CDR3 here is CASTPAGTVNSPLHF. Here the CDR3 DNA reads TGTGCCAGCACCCCGGCAGGGACAGTTAATTCACCCCTCCACTTT.

In its sample, this clone was seen once. The chain uses TRBV29-1 and TRBJ1-2, with 8 bases aligning to TRBD1. This CDR3 has 10 residues. The germline V gene has CDR1 SQVTM and CDR2 ANQGSEA. The V and J ends lost 8 bases and 6 bases, in that order; junction bases with no gene match: 2. The CDR3 sequence is CSTGGHGYTF. DNA of the CDR3: TGCAGCACAGGGGGTCATGGCTACACCTTC.

The chain employs TRBV5-6 and TRBJ1-2, with D possibly matching TRBD1 (5 bases). The CDR3 length is 12 residues. The V end lost 2 bases, the J end lost 5 bases, and 7 bases lay between the germline ends. Germline V CDR1 and CDR2: SGHDT, YYEEEE. The CDR3 region is CASSFDRYGYTF. The CDR3 coding sequence is TGTGCCAGCAGCTTCGACAGATATGGCTACACCTTC. The variable domain in full, with the rest retrieved from reference TRBV5-6 and TRBJ1-2, is DAGVTQSPTHLIKTRGQQVTLRCSPKSGHDTVSWYQQALGQGPQFIFQYYEEEERQRGNFPDRFSGHQFPNYSSELNVNALLLGDSALYLCASSFDRYGYTFGSGTRLTVV.

The chain links TRBV18 to TRBJ2-7; TRBD2 might be the D (5 bases). Trimming stripped 3 bases from V and 2 bases from J, with 14 bases between. Germline V gene lookup returns CDR1 KGHSH and CDR2 LQKENI. The CDR3 length is 15 residues. CDR3 sequence: CASSPAGPGAYEQYF. Here the CDR3 DNA reads TGTGCCAGCTCACCTGCGGGCCCCGGGGCCTACGAGCAGTACTTC.

The V call is TRBV10-3, the J call TRBJ2-5; perhaps TRBD1 as D (5 bases). This CDR3 contains 17 residues. Germline CDR1 reads ENHRY; CDR2 reads SYGVKD. Trimming removed 0 bases from V and 0 bases from J, with 14 bases in between. As DNA, the CDR3 is TGTGCCATCAGTGAGTCTGCAGGGATGGGTAACCAAGAGACCCAGTACTTC. Protein: CAISESAGMGNQETQYF.

This clone was counted once. The chain links TRBV7-2 to TRBJ1-4, with unresolved D. The V gene's germline CDR1 is SGHTA and CDR2 FQGNSA. The CDR3 is made up of 12 amino acids. The V end was cut by 1 base, the J end by 10 bases, with 7 bases between. Here the CDR3 DNA reads TGTGCCAGCAGCTTAGAATCGAGAAAACTGTTTTTT. Its translation is CASSLESRKLFF.

This chain links TRBV2 with TRBJ1-3, with 10 bases aligning to TRBD1. CDR1 and CDR2 from the germline V gene are SNHLY and FYNNEI. V trimming: 3 bases; J trimming: 3 bases; junction bases outside the gene matches: 8. CDR3 size: 17 residues. The CDR3 DNA sequence: TGTGCCAGCAGTGAGGGACAGGGGCGATTGGGTGGAAACACCATATATTTT. Encoded protein: CASSEGQGRLGGNTIYF.

CDR3 sequence reads: CASSLERTEAFF. CDR3 in DNA: TGTGCCAGCAGCCTGGAGAGAACTGAAGCTTTCTTT. V usage is TRBV5-6 and J usage is TRBJ1-1; D is unresolved. The V end lost 4 bases, the J end lost 5 bases, and 9 bases lay between the germline ends. Germline V CDR1 and CDR2: SGHDT, YYEEEE. The CDR3 extends over 12 amino acids.

The chain carries TRBV7-6 and TRBJ1-3, with 7 bases that match TRBD1. The CDR3 loop spans 15 amino acids. Germline CDR1 SGHVS, CDR2 FNYEAQ. The trim removed 5 bases at V and 3 bases at J, leaving 7 bases unmatched. The CDR3 nucleotides are TGTGCCAGCAGCCTCGGACAGGAGGGTGGAAACACCATATATTTT. This sequence encodes CASSLGQEGGNTIYF.